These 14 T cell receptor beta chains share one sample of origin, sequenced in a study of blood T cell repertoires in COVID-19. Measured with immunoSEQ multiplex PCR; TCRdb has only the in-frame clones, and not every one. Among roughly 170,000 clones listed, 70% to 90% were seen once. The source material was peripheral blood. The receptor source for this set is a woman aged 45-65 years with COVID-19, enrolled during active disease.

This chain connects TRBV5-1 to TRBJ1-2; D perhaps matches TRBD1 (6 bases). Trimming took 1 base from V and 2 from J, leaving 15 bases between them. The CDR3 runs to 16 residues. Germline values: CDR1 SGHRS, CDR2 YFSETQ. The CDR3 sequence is CASSLMAGGGNYGYTF. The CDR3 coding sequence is TGCGCCAGCAGCTTGATGGCGGGGGGCGGCAACTATGGCTACACCTTC. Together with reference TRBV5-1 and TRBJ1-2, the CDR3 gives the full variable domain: KAGVTQTPRYLIKTRGQQVTLSCSPISGHRSVSWYQQTPGQGLQFLFEYFSETQRNKGNFPGRFSGRQFSNSRSEMNVSTLELGDSALYLCASSLMAGGGNYGYTFGSGTRLTVV.

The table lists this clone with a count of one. In nucleotides, the CDR3 is TGCAGTGCTAGTCGCCCAGGGATGAACACTGAAGCTTTCTTT. Amino acid sequence: CSASRPGMNTEAFF. This sequence joins TRBV20-1 and TRBJ1-1, with TRBD1 as a possible D gene (5 bases). Germline CDR1 is DFQATT and CDR2 is SNEGSKA (reference sequence). The CDR3 is made up of 14 amino acids. V was pared by 3 bases and J by 0 bases, with 11 bases between.

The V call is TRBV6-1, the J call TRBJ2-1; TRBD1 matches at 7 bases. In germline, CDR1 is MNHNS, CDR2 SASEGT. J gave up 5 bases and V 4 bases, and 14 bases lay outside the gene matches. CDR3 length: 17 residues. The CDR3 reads CASSALPPTGYNNEQFF. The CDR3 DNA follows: TGTGCCAGCAGTGCCCTACCCCCGACAGGGTATAACAATGAGCAGTTCTTC.

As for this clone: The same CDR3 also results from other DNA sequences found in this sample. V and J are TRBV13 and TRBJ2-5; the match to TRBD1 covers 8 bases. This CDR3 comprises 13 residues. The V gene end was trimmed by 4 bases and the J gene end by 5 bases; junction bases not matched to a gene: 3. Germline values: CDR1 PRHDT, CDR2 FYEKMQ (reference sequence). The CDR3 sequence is CASSSRGRETQYF. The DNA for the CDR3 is TGTGCCAGCAGCTCCAGGGGGCGGGAGACCCAGTACTTC.

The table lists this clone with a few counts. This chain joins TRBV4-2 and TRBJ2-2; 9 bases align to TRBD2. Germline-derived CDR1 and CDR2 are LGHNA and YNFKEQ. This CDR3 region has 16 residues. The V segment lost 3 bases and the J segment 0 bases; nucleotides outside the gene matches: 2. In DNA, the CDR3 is TGTGCCAGCAGCCAGGAGCGGGAGGCGAACACCGGGGAGCTGTTTTTT. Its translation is CASSQEREANTGELFF.

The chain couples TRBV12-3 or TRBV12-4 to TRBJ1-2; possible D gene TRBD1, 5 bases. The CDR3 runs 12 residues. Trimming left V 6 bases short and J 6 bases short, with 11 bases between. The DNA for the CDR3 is TGTGCCAGCAGCTTCGGCAGGGATGGCTACACCTTC. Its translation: CASSFGRDGYTF.

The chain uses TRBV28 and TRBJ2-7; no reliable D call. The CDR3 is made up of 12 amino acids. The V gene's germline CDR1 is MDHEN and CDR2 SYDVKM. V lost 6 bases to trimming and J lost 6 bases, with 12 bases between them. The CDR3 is CASRVTGAEQYF. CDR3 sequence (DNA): TGTGCCAGCAGGGTCACGGGTGCCGAGCAGTACTTC.

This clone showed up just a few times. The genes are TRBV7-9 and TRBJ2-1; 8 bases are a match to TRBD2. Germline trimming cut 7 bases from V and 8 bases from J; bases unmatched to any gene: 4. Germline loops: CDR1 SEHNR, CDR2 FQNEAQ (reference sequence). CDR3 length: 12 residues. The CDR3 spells CASNGGAYEQFF. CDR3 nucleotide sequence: TGTGCCAGCAACGGGGGGGCCTATGAGCAGTTCTTC.

CDR3 nucleotide sequence: TGTGCCAGCAGTACTCCGGGACAGGGAATAGGTCAGCCCCAGCATTTT. This sequence encodes CASSTPGQGIGQPQHF. The chain links TRBV28 to TRBJ1-5; 9 positions agree with TRBD1. In germline, CDR1 is MDHEN, CDR2 SYDVKM. There are 16 residues in the CDR3. The V segment lost 5 bases and the J segment 6 bases; nucleotides outside the gene matches: 11.

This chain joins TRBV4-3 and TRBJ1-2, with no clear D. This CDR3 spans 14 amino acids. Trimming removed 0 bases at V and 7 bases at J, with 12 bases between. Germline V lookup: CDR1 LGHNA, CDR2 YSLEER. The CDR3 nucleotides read TGCGCCAGCAGCCAAGATATTGTAGGGAGTGGCTACACCTTC. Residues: CASSQDIVGSGYTF.

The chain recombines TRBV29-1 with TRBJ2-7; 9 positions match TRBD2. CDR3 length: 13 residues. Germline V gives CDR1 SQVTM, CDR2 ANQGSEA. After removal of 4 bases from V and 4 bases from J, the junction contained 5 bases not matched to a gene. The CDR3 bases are TGCAGCGTTGTCTCCAGCGGGGGGTACGAGCAGTACTTC. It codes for CSVVSSGGYEQYF.

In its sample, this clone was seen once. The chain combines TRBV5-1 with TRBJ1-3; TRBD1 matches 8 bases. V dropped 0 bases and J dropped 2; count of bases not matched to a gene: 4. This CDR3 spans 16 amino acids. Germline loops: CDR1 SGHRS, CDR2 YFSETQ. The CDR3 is CASSLATTGAGNTIYF. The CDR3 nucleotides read TGCGCCAGCAGCTTGGCCACGACAGGGGCTGGAAACACCATATATTTT.

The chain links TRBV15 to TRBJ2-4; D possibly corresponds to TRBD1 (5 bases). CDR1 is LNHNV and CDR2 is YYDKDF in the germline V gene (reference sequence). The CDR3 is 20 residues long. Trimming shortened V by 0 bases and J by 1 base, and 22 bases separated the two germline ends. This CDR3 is CATSRDLFGDSPLAKNIQYF. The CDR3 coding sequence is TGTGCCACCAGCAGAGATCTTTTCGGCGACAGCCCTTTGGCCAAAAACATTCAGTACTTC.

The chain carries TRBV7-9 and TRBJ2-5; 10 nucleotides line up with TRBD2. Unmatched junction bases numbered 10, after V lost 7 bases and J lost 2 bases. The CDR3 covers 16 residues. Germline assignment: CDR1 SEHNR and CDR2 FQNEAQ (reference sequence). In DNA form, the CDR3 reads TGTGCCAGCACCCCGAACCTAGCGGGGGTTCAAGAGACCCAGTACTTC. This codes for CASTPNLAGVQETQYF.